Below are 17 T cell receptor beta chains sequenced from a single sample in a study of blood T cells in healthy people across ages. With a J-beta primer mix and a sample-barcoded 5' primer, a second PCR ran about 7 to 11 cycles. One entry per CDR3 protein, called by TCRdb with MiXCR from the 5' RACE reads. The table includes around 970,000 distinct CDR3 sequences, roughly 51% detected once. Sequencing was performed on blood. The receptor source for this set is a woman in her sixties or seventies in good health.

The CDR3 protein is CSARSGQGLGQPQHF. CDR3 DNA sequence: TGCAGTGCTAGGTCCGGACAGGGTCTAGGTCAGCCCCAGCATTTT. The chain couples TRBV20-1 to TRBJ1-5; 8 nucleotides match TRBD1. The J segment lost 6 bases and the V segment lost 3 bases, leaving 10 bases of the junction unmatched. Per the germline V gene, CDR1 is DFQATT and CDR2 is SNEGSKA (reference sequence). The CDR3 totals 15 residues.

The V gene is TRBV11-1, the J gene TRBJ2-6, with TRBD1 matching 9 bases. Germline lookup yields CDR1 SGHAT and CDR2 FQDESV (reference sequence). The CDR3 covers 21 residues. Trimming removed 0 bases from V and 0 bases from J; junction bases left unmatched: 12. The CDR3 loop reads CASSLAGFGTGSHSGANVLTF. CDR3 coding DNA: TGTGCCAGCAGCTTAGCCGGGTTCGGGACAGGGTCCCACTCTGGGGCCAACGTCCTGACTTTC.

This clonotype came up a few times. The V call is TRBV5-1, the J call TRBJ2-1; D is undetermined. V dropped 1 base and J dropped 10 bases, with 9 bases sitting between them. CDR1 and CDR2 from the germline V gene are SGHRS and YFSETQ. CDR3 length: 12 amino acids. CDR3 in DNA: TGCGCCAGCAGCTTGTATGGCCCGGAGCAGTTCTTC. Protein product: CASSLYGPEQFF.

This clonotype was seen more than once but under ten times. This sequence may be a read error, since a much larger clone differs from it by one base. The V call is TRBV11-2, the J call TRBJ2-6, with D possibly being TRBD1 or TRBD2 (5 bases each). Per germline, CDR1 SGHAT and CDR2 FQNNGV. The CDR3 has 16 amino acids. V lost 8 bases to trimming and J lost 0 bases, with 14 bases between them. The CDR3 DNA sequence: TGTGCCAGCGGGGAGCAGGGCTACTCTGGGGCCAACGTCCTGACTTTC. Protein sequence: CASGEQGYSGANVLTF.

The rearrangement joins TRBV2 to TRBJ1-1; weak D call: TRBD1 (5 bases). The V and J ends lost 7 bases and 5 bases respectively, with 23 bases between them. This CDR3 has 16 residues. Germline loops: CDR1 SNHLY, CDR2 FYNNEI. Here the CDR3 reads CASIGLSRGPRTEAFF. The CDR3 nucleotides are TGTGCCAGCATTGGGCTGAGCCGGGGCCCAAGGACTGAAGCTTTCTTT.

The chain is built from TRBV10-2 and TRBJ2-7; TRBD2 matches 13 bases. The germline V gene encodes CDR1 WSHSY and CDR2 SAAADI. The CDR3 is made up of 14 amino acids. Trimming cost V 5 bases and J 6 bases; bases outside gene matches: 4. CDR3 sequence (DNA): TGCGCCAGCAGTACTAGCGGGAGGGCCGGCGAGCAGTACTTC. Translation gives CASSTSGRAGEQYF.

The J gene is TRBJ2-2, the V gene TRBV28, with 12 bases that match TRBD2. CDR1 MDHEN and CDR2 SYDVKM come from the germline V gene. The CDR3 is made up of 16 amino acids. V lost 4 bases to trimming and J lost 3 bases; unmatched junction nucleotides: 3. The CDR3 loop is CASSWTSGTDTGELFF. Written as DNA, the CDR3 is TGTGCCAGCAGTTGGACTAGCGGGACTGACACCGGGGAGCTGTTTTTT.

This clonotype was picked up a small number of times. The chain has TRBV20-1 and TRBJ2-1, with 11 bases that match TRBD1. Losses at the gene ends were 5 bases for V and 6 bases for J; bases not matched to a gene: 6. The CDR3 runs to 14 residues. Germline V gene lookup returns CDR1 DFQATT and CDR2 SNEGSKA (reference sequence). The CDR3 region has the DNA TGCAGTGCTCTGTCCGGGACAGGGGGCAATGAGCAGTTCTTC. Protein: CSALSGTGGNEQFF.

This clonotype showed up many times. V gene TRBV29-1 combines with J gene TRBJ2-7; TRBD1 matches at 7 bases. The CDR3 runs 12 residues. CDR1 is SQVTM, CDR2 ANQGSEA, per germline. J gave up 6 bases and V 6 bases, and 8 bases lay outside the gene matches. In nucleotides, the CDR3 is TGCAGCGTCCGACAGGGTTTAGGCGAGCAGTACTTC. Encoded protein: CSVRQGLGEQYF.

The table lists this clonotype with a few counts. V is TRBV13 and J is TRBJ1-2; 7 bases map to TRBD1. CDR1 and CDR2 (germline): PRHDT, FYEKMQ (reference sequence). The CDR3 consists of 15 residues. After removal of 5 bases from V and 4 bases from J, the junction contained 10 bases not matched to a gene. The CDR3 here is CASSPNPDRVYGYTF. CDR3 sequence (DNA): TGTGCCAGCAGCCCAAACCCTGACAGGGTCTATGGCTACACCTTC.

This sequence joins TRBV30 and TRBJ2-3; D not certain. Trimming took 4 bases from V and 7 from J, leaving 15 bases between them. CDR3 length equals 13 residues. Germline-derived CDR1 and CDR2 are GTSNPN and SVGIG (reference sequence). CDR3 sequence (DNA): TGTGCCTGGAACTTCGTGCTTGGGAATACGCAGTATTTT. This gives the protein CAWNFVLGNTQYF.

This clonotype appeared once. This chain connects TRBV9 to TRBJ2-3; either TRBD1 or TRBD2 may supply D (5 bases each). Trimming left V 3 bases short and J 4 bases short, with 15 bases between. This CDR3 comprises 15 residues. Germline V gene sequence: CDR1 SGDLS, CDR2 YYNGEE. The CDR3 sequence: CASSGGGRGPDTQYF. CDR3 nucleotide sequence: TGTGCCAGCAGCGGAGGAGGACGGGGACCAGATACGCAGTATTTT.

The V call is TRBV6-2 or TRBV6-3, the J call TRBJ2-1; the D gene is possibly TRBD2 (5 bases). Germline V CDR1 and CDR2: MNHEY, SVGEGT. The CDR3 runs to 15 residues. The germline V and J ends were trimmed by 5 bases and 6 bases, with 17 bases remaining between them. The CDR3 region is CASSRRRAEINEQFF. CDR3 nucleotides: TGTGCCAGCAGTCGCCGACGAGCGGAAATCAATGAGCAGTTCTTC.

The chain combines TRBV7-9 with TRBJ1-2; tentative D call: TRBD1 (6 bases). The length of the CDR3 is 15 residues. Germline V CDR1 and CDR2: SEHNR, FQNEAQ (reference sequence). Trimming took off 3 bases at V and 4 bases at J, with 15 bases between the two ends. The CDR3: CASSLGQGWSYGYTF. CDR3 coding DNA: TGTGCCAGCAGCTTGGGTCAGGGGTGGTCCTATGGCTACACCTTC.

V and J are TRBV2 and TRBJ1-2; 8 nucleotides align to TRBD1. The CDR3 is made up of 19 amino acids. The J segment lost 0 bases and the V segment lost 0 bases, leaving 12 bases of the junction unmatched. Germline lookup yields CDR1 SNHLY and CDR2 FYNNEI. CDR3 region: CASSEARTGRRPANYGYTF. The CDR3, as DNA: TGTGCCAGCAGTGAAGCTCGGACAGGGAGGAGGCCGGCTAACTATGGCTACACCTTC.

This clonotype was detected only a few times. The rearrangement joins TRBV6-2 or TRBV6-3 to TRBJ2-5; perhaps D is TRBD1 or TRBD2 (5 bases each). Trimming stripped 0 bases from V and 1 base from J, with 6 bases between. In germline, CDR1 is MNHEY, CDR2 SVGEGT. The CDR3 sequence is 14 residues long. The CDR3 spells CASSYSGTQETQYF. CDR3 nucleotide sequence: TGTGCCAGCAGTTACTCCGGGACCCAAGAGACCCAGTACTTC.

A note on this clonotype: This clone may be a read error of a much larger clone one base away. V and J are TRBV7-8 and TRBJ2-3; D not resolved. V was clipped by 5 bases and J by 6 bases, with 15 bases between them. This CDR3 region has 14 residues. The V gene's germline CDR1 is SGHVS and CDR2 FQNEAQ. CDR3 sequence reads: CASSPQALVDTQYF. CDR3 in DNA: TGTGCCAGCAGCCCCCAGGCTCTGGTCGATACGCAGTATTTT.